This TCR beta chain was sequenced for a study of graft-versus-host responses after intestinal transplantation. Findings and limits, study-wide: Across patients carrying graft-donor T cell macrochimerism, allografts held high graft-versus-host to host-versus-graft clonal ratios.

As regards this clone: Its target is unknown.

The data were produced by immunoSEQ multiplex PCR, yet TCRdb's version contains in-frame clones alone and is incomplete. This table holds about 85,000 clones, approximately 90% found once. The CDR3 loop spans 15 amino acids. V dropped 5 bases and J dropped 6 bases, with 14 bases sitting between them. The germline gives CDR1 LNHDA, CDR2 SQIVND (reference sequence). The starting material was unstimulated CD8+ T cells sorted from spleen or lymph node cells, obtained before transplant. J is TRBJ1-6 and V is TRBV19; perhaps TRBD1 as D (5 bases). The sequence was obtained from a human donor who was the organ donor for an intestinal transplant. This chain's CDR3 is CASSLGTDFNSPLHF. DNA of the CDR3: TGTGCCAGTAGTCTAGGGACGGACTTTAATTCACCCCTCCACTTT.